This entry lists 8 T cell receptor beta chains sequenced from one sample in a study of T cell responses to AZD1222 COVID-19 vaccine. Here immunoSEQ multiplex PCR was the method, and the copy in TCRdb shows in-frame clones only, minus some. The sample lists about 180,000 clones, around 94% occurring once. The sequenced sample was peripheral blood, obtained 28 days after the second AZD1222 dose. All receptors derive from an adult who received the AZD1222 COVID-19 vaccine.

The chain joins TRBV7-3 to TRBJ1-1, with TRBD1 identical over 7 bases. This CDR3 has 15 amino acids. The ends lost 5 bases at V and 1 base at J; junction bases unmatched: 7. Germline lookup yields CDR1 SGHTA and CDR2 FQGTGA. The CDR3 loop is CASSPGTVTNTEAFF. For the CDR3, the DNA is TGTGCCAGCAGCCCTGGGACAGTTACGAACACTGAAGCTTTCTTT.

Only one count was recorded for this clone. The rearrangement uses TRBV21-1 and TRBJ1-6. TRBV21-1 is a pseudogene locus. This CDR3 has 17 residues. The CDR3 DNA sequence: TGTGCCAGCAGCAAAAGGTCCGGACTCTCTTGTAATTCACCCCTCCACTTT. It translates to CASSKRSGLSCNSPLHF.

The chain carries TRBV5-4 and TRBJ1-1; 7 nucleotides align to TRBD1. The CDR3 loop spans 13 amino acids. The trim removed 4 bases at V and 4 bases at J, leaving 4 bases unmatched. Germline-derived CDR1 and CDR2 are SGHNT and YYREEE (reference sequence). The CDR3 region has the DNA TGTGCCAGCAGCAAGACAGGGATCACTGAAGCTTTCTTT. Translated, it gives CASSKTGITEAFF.

J is TRBJ2-1 and V is TRBV5-1; D ambiguous. Germline loops: CDR1 SGHRS, CDR2 YFSETQ. This CDR3 region has 15 residues. Trimming stripped 0 bases from V and 3 bases from J, with 10 bases between. In DNA form, the CDR3 reads TGCGCCAGCAGCTTGGAAGTCGGCGGCTACAATGAGCAGTTCTTC. This encodes CASSLEVGGYNEQFF.

The chain recombines TRBV28 with TRBJ1-5; 7 bases fit TRBD1. CDR3 length: 16 residues. CDR1 is MDHEN and CDR2 is SYDVKM in the germline V gene. Trimming took 8 bases from V and 7 from J; bases not matched to a gene: 17. The CDR3 DNA reads TGTGCCAGCGGATTTCGATCTTACAGGGGAAGCCAGCCCCAGCATTTT. This gives the protein CASGFRSYRGSQPQHF.

The V call is TRBV6-1, the J call TRBJ1-1, with a weak D call TRBD1 (5 bases). Deletions cut 3 bases from V and 4 bases from J, with 12 bases between. This CDR3 has 14 residues. Germline V gene sequence: CDR1 MNHNS, CDR2 SASEGT. This chain's CDR3 is CASSEEGFATEAFF. Here the CDR3 DNA reads TGTGCCAGCAGTGAGGAGGGGTTCGCCACTGAAGCTTTCTTT.

This chain links TRBV6-5 with TRBJ1-1; D remains unclear. The CDR3 has 15 residues. Germline CDR1 is MNHEY and CDR2 is SVGAGI. V lost 2 bases, J lost 6 bases, and 16 bases lay in between. CDR3 loop: CASSYGDAIGAEAFF. For the CDR3, the DNA is TGTGCCAGCAGTTACGGCGACGCGATAGGAGCTGAAGCTTTCTTT.

This chain links TRBV28 with TRBJ1-4; D may be TRBD1 (6 bases). Germline V gene lookup returns CDR1 MDHEN and CDR2 SYDVKM. Trimming left V 6 bases short and J 8 bases short, with 16 bases between. The CDR3 contains 14 residues. CDR3 loop: CASRIQGGYEKLFF. In nucleotides, the CDR3 is TGTGCCAGCAGGATACAGGGAGGTTACGAAAAACTGTTTTTT.